What follows describes a single TCR beta chain. This sample stems from a study of blood T cell repertoires in COVID-19. Study details: Donors in the United States, Italy and Spain gave samples during acute or convalescent COVID-19.

Germline values: CDR1 SEHNR, CDR2 FQNEAQ (reference sequence). The CDR3 totals 16 residues. V shed 0 bases and J shed 5 bases, with 16 bases lying between them. In the authors' workflow: Nucleated cell counts were estimated from reference gene primer amplification. Generated by immunoSEQ multiplex PCR, the TCRdb table keeps only in-frame clones and is missing some. Clone size and the V and J calls come from that table; the DNA yielded D and trimming. This table has 200,000 to 250,000 clones, around 87% appearing once. This study enrolled people aged 18 to 89 from about two dozen US geographic areas. Exposed volunteers were people who met a COVID-19 case within 2 weeks before study entry.

The sequenced sample was PBMCs or T cells enriched from blood (not recorded which). This TCR came from a man younger than 40 who had been exposed to COVID-19. This chain joins TRBV7-9 and TRBJ1-1; perhaps TRBD1 as D (5 bases). The CDR3 DNA is TGTGCCAGCAGCTTAGCGGCTCCGGGCGGGGGTACTGAAGCTTTCTTT. This sequence encodes CASSLAAPGGGTEAFF.